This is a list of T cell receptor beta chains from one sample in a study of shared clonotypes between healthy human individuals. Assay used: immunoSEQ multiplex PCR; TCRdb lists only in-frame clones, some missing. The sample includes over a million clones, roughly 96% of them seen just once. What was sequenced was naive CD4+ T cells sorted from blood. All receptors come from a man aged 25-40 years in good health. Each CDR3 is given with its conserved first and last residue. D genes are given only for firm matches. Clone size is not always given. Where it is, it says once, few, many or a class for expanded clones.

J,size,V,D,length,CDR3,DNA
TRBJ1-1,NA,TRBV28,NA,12,CASSGGNTEAFF,TGTGCCAGCAGCGGCGGGAACACTGAAGCTTTCTTT
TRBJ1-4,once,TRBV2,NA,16,CASSEALSRGSEKLFF,TGTGCCAGCAGTGAAGCGCTTAGTAGGGGGAGTGAAAAACTGTTTTTT
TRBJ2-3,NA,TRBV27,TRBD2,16,CASSPPGLAITDTQYF,TGTGCCAGCAGTCCCCCGGGACTAGCAATCACAGATACGCAGTATTTT
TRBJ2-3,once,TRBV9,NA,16,CASSVKSGQLTDTQYF,TGTGCCAGCAGCGTAAAGAGCGGACAACTCACAGATACGCAGTATTTT
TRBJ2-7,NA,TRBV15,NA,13,CATSRDLGYEQYF,TGTGCCACCAGCAGAGATCTGGGGTACGAGCAGTACTTC
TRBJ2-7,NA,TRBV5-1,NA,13,CASRAPGTDEQYF,TGCGCCAGCAGGGCGCCGGGTACCGACGAGCAGTACTTC
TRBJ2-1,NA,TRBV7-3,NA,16,CASSFFRTTGDNEQFF,TGTGCCAGCAGCTTCTTCAGAACGACAGGAGACAATGAGCAGTTCTTC
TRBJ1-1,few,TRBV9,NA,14,CASSVDPRWTEAFF,TGTGCCAGCAGCGTAGACCCCCGTTGGACTGAAGCTTTCTTT
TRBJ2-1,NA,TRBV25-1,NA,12,CASARLVHEQFF,TGTGCCAGCGCCCGGCTAGTCCATGAGCAGTTCTTC
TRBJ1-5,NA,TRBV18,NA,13,CASSLDGDQPQHF,TGTGCCAGCTCACTTGACGGGGATCAGCCCCAGCATTTT
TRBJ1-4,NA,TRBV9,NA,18,CASSAGHDLPTTNEKLFF,TGTGCCAGCAGCGCCGGACACGACCTTCCCACAACTAATGAAAAACTGTTTTTT
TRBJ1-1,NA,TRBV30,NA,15,CAWTGGREGGTEAFF,TGTGCCTGGACCGGGGGGAGGGAAGGAGGAACTGAAGCTTTCTTT
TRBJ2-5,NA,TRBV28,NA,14,CASSMTRPGETQYF,TGTGCCAGCAGCATGACACGGCCAGGGGAGACCCAGTACTTC
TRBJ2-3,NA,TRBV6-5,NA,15,CASSRTPKNTDTQYF,TGTGCCAGCAGTCGAACACCCAAGAACACAGATACGCAGTATTTT
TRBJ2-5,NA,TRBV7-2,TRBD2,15,CASSLASGSSETQYF,TGTGCCAGCAGCTTAGCTAGCGGGAGCTCGGAGACCCAGTACTTC
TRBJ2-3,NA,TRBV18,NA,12,CASSPAGDTQYF,TGTGCCAGCTCACCGGCGGGGGATACGCAGTATTTT
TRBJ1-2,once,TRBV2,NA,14,CASRESGQDYGYTF,TGTGCCAGCAGGGAAAGTGGACAAGACTATGGCTACACCTTC
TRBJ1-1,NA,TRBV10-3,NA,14,CAISETGRGTEAFF,TGTGCCATCAGTGAGACGGGTAGGGGCACTGAAGCTTTCTTT
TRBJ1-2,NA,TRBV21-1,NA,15,CASSRGRGPAGGYTF,TGTGCCAGCAGCCGCGGGCGGGGGCCAGCGGGTGGCTACACCTTC
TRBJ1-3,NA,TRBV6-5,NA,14,CASSYSETGNTIYF,TGTGCCAGCAGTTACTCTGAAACTGGAAACACCATATATTTT
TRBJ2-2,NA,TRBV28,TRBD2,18,CASSPPWREGGALRELFF,TGTGCCAGCAGTCCTCCCTGGCGGGAGGGGGGGGCCTTGAGGGAGCTGTTTTTT
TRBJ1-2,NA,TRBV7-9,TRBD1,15,CASRAGQGKGYGYTF,TGTGCCAGCAGGGCGGGACAGGGTAAGGGCTATGGCTACACCTTC